One T cell receptor (beta chain) is described in this entry. The antigen remains unidentified. Combining a sample-barcoded 5' primer with a J-beta primer mix, a second PCR ran for about 6 to 12 cycles. Each cDNA was tagged by a template-switch adaptor containing 12 random nucleotides. TCRdb analysed the 5' RACE reads with MiXCR anew, one entry per CDR3 protein. The sample yields around 1.5 million distinct CDR3 sequences, around 42% seen once. The germline CDR1 and CDR2 sequences are SGHKS and YYEKEE (reference sequence). V dropped 2 bases and J dropped 5 bases, with 16 bases sitting between them. This CDR3 comprises 15 residues. The sample originates from a study of blood T cells in healthy people across ages. The study, taken as a whole, reports: With age, beta diversity per million T cells declined roughly linearly, significantly by 30 to 40. Naive T cell percentage and TCR beta diversity correlated strongly. The lack of PBMC sorting stopped any conclusive naive versus antigen-experienced comparison.

This sequence originates from a woman younger than 30 in good health. The chain employs TRBV5-5 and TRBJ1-1, with D perhaps TRBD1 (6 bases). The sample was blood. The CDR3, as DNA: TGTGCCAGCAGCTTAGGGGGGCTCAAAGAGACTGAAGCTTTCTTT. Translated, it gives CASSLGGLKETEAFF.